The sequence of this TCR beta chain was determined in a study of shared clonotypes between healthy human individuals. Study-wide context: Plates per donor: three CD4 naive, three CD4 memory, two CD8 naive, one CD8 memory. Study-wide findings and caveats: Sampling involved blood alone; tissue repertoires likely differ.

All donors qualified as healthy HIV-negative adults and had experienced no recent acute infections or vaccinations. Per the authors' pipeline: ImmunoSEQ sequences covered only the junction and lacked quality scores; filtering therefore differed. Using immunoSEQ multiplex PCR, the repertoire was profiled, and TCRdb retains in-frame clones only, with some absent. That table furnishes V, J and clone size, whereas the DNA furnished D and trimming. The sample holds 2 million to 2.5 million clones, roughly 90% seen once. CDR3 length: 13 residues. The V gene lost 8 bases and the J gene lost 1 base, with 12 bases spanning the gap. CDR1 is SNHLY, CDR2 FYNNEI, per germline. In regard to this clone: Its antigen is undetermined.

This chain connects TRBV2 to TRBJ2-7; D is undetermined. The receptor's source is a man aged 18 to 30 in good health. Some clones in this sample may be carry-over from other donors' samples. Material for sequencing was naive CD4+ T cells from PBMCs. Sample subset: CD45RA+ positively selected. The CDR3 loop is CASRTHVSYEQYF. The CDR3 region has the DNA TGTGCCAGCCGCACACATGTTTCCTACGAGCAGTACTTC.